This TCR beta chain originates from a study of blood T cell repertoires in COVID-19. Overall study context: Sites in the United States, Italy and Spain provided acute and convalescent COVID-19 samples.

Measured with immunoSEQ multiplex PCR; TCRdb has only the in-frame clones, and not every one. The sample consists of about 190,000 clones, approximately 88% of them appearing once. Germline values: CDR1 MDHEN, CDR2 SYDVKM. The CDR3 extends over 12 amino acids. J lost 7 bases, V lost 5 bases, and 5 bases had no gene match. Material for sequencing was peripheral blood. This chain connects TRBV28 to TRBJ2-7, with 7 bases lining up with TRBD1. The origin of this receptor is a man aged 35-49 years with acute or convalescent COVID-19. This chain's CDR3 is CASSGQVVEQYF. DNA of the CDR3: TGTGCCAGCAGTGGACAGGTCGTGGAGCAGTACTTC.